This T cell receptor (beta chain) was recorded in a study of cytomegalovirus exposure and HLA in healthy donors. Study conclusions and caveats: Listed as cytomegalovirus-associated were 150 or so TCR beta chains. In vitro, a few CMV-associated chains proved specific for CMV antigens.

PCR used 60 Vbeta primers and 13 Jbeta primers. Some clones are missing from TCRdb's copy, which holds only in-frame ones; the method was immunoSEQ multiplex PCR. The table includes 90,000 to 150,000 clones, 65% to 85% detected once. On this clone: Its antigen remains unknown.

What was sequenced was PBMCs. The sequence came from a woman between 40 and 55 years old in good health and CMV-seropositive.

CDR3 sequence: CASSASTVMNTEAFF. In DNA, the CDR3 is TGTGCCAGCAGTGCCTCGACAGTCATGAACACTGAAGCTTTCTTT. The V gene is TRBV6-5, the J gene TRBJ1-1, with a possible D match to TRBD1 (5 bases). CDR1 and CDR2 from the germline V gene are MNHEY and SVGAGI. This CDR3 spans 15 amino acids. V lost 5 bases and J 0 bases, leaving 13 bases between the germline ends.